What follows are 20 T cell receptor beta chains derived from one specimen sequenced in a study of shared clonotypes between healthy human individuals. TCRdb's copy holds only in-frame clones and misses some; the assay was immunoSEQ multiplex PCR. The table includes some 200,000 clones, approximately 70% detected once. The sample consisted of memory CD4+ T cells sorted from blood. Stated subset: CD45RA-negative fraction. These receptors originate from a man aged 25-45 years in good health.

The table lists this clone with a few counts. The chain combines TRBV9 with TRBJ1-1; D remains unclear. This CDR3 has 14 amino acids. The V gene lost 0 bases and the J gene lost 4 bases, with 10 bases spanning the gap. Germline CDR1 and CDR2: SGDLS and YYNGEE. The CDR3 DNA reads as TGTGCCAGCAGCGTAGAGGGTGTTAGCACTGAAGCTTTCTTT. As protein: CASSVEGVSTEAFF. The full variable domain, rest sourced from reference TRBV9 and TRBJ1-1, is DSGVTQTPKHLITATGQRVTLRCSPRSGDLSVYWYQQSLDQGLQFLIQYYNGEERAKGNILERFSAQQFPDLHSELNLSSLELGDSALYFCASSVEGVSTEAFFGQGTRLTVV.

The chain carries TRBV5-1 and TRBJ2-7; 8 nucleotides align to TRBD2. This CDR3 spans 14 amino acids. V gave up 5 bases and J gave up 6 bases; unmatched junction bases: 10. CDR1 is SGHRS, CDR2 YFSETQ, per germline. In DNA, the CDR3 is TGCGCCAGCAGGCCCCGAACTAGCGGCGGCGAGCAGTACTTC. Its translation is CASRPRTSGGEQYF.

This clone was recorded only once. This chain joins TRBV18 and TRBJ2-2; 9 bases are a match to TRBD2. CDR1 is KGHSH, CDR2 LQKENI, per germline. The CDR3 has 16 residues. V shed 1 base and J 6 bases; nucleotides not matched to a gene: 6. The CDR3 spells CASSPLAGVSAGELFF. For the CDR3, the DNA is TGTGCCAGCTCACCACTAGCGGGAGTCTCGGCCGGGGAGCTGTTTTTT.

The genes are TRBV6-5 and TRBJ2-1; D is unclear. CDR1 and CDR2 (germline): MNHEY, SVGAGI. The V end was cut by 6 bases, the J end by 4 bases, with 13 bases between. The CDR3 runs 14 residues. Here the CDR3 reads CASRPGPQYNEQFF. For the CDR3, the DNA is TGTGCCAGCAGACCGGGTCCCCAGTACAATGAGCAGTTCTTC.

The chain employs TRBV6-4 and TRBJ2-1; the D gene is possibly TRBD1 (6 bases). The germline V gene encodes CDR1 MRHNA and CDR2 SNTAGT. V was cut by 0 bases and J by 5 bases, with 14 bases left in between. The CDR3 is 16 amino acids. The CDR3 nucleotides are TGTGCCAGCAGTGACTCCTCGGGACAAGACCACAATGAGCAGTTCTTC. It specifies CASSDSSGQDHNEQFF.

The V call is TRBV28, the J call TRBJ1-2; no clear D gene. V lost 8 bases and J 0 bases, leaving 7 bases between the germline ends. Germline V gene sequence: CDR1 MDHEN, CDR2 SYDVKM. This CDR3 is built from 12 residues. The CDR3 DNA sequence: TGTGCCAGCGGAATTGCTAACTATGGCTACACCTTC. It codes for CASGIANYGYTF.

This chain uses TRBV19 with TRBJ1-2, with TRBD1 as a possible D gene (5 bases). The germline gives CDR1 LNHDA, CDR2 SQIVND (reference sequence). CDR3 size: 13 residues. V lost 9 bases and J 8 bases, leaving 19 bases between the germline ends. DNA of the CDR3: TGTGCCAGCCAAACCGCGCAGGGCCGGGGCTACACCTTC. It specifies CASQTAQGRGYTF. Supplemented by reference TRBV19 and TRBJ1-2, the full variable domain reads DGGITQSPKYLFRKEGQNVTLSCEQNLNHDAMYWYRQDPGQGLRLIYYSQIVNDFQKGDIAEGYSVSREKKESFPLTVTSAQKNPTAFYLCASQTAQGRGYTFGSGTRLTVV.

This clone has just a few counts. The chain uses TRBV9 and TRBJ2-6; D remains ambiguous. The V gene's germline CDR1 is SGDLS and CDR2 YYNGEE. Trimming shortened V by 2 bases and J by 0 bases, and 3 bases separated the two germline ends. The CDR3 runs to 14 residues. CDR3 sequence reads: CASSVSSGANVLTF. DNA for the CDR3: TGTGCCAGCAGCGTCAGCTCTGGGGCCAACGTCCTGACTTTC.

The V and J genes are TRBV28 and TRBJ2-7, with 8 bases lining up with TRBD1. CDR1 is MDHEN, CDR2 SYDVKM, per germline. The ends lost 6 bases at V and 2 bases at J; junction bases unmatched: 6. The CDR3 contains 14 residues. The chain's CDR3 is CASRDRDPPYEQYF. CDR3 in DNA: TGTGCCAGCAGGGACAGGGATCCTCCCTACGAGCAGTACTTC.

The chain employs TRBV5-1 and TRBJ2-1; TRBD1 aligns across 8 bases. Germline values: CDR1 SGHRS, CDR2 YFSETQ. The ends lost 4 bases at V and 9 bases at J; junction bases unmatched: 9. The CDR3 is 14 residues long. CDR3 coding DNA: TGCGCCAGCAGCGGGGACAGGCTTTTTAGTGAGCAGTTCTTC. It yields the protein CASSGDRLFSEQFF.

The chain links TRBV7-7 to TRBJ2-3; D is unclear. CDR3 length: 13 residues. Germline CDR1 reads SSHAT; CDR2 reads FNYEAQ (reference sequence). V shed 3 bases and J shed 5 bases, with 9 bases lying between them. CDR3 loop: CASSFLPKDTQYF. The CDR3 nucleotides read TGTGCCAGCAGCTTCCTGCCGAAAGATACGCAGTATTTT.

The chain combines TRBV10-1 with TRBJ2-1; TRBD2 agrees at 9 bases. Per the germline V gene, CDR1 is WNHNN and CDR2 is SYGVQD (reference sequence). Unmatched junction bases numbered 10, after V lost 4 bases and J lost 6 bases. This CDR3 comprises 16 residues. CDR3 DNA: TGCGCCAGCAGTGTTGTCGTAGCGGGAGACCCCAATGAGCAGTTCTTC. As protein: CASSVVVAGDPNEQFF.

The chain employs TRBV5-4 and TRBJ2-5; weak D call: TRBD1 (5 bases). V gave up 1 base and J gave up 2 bases, with 9 bases separating them. Germline CDR1 reads SGHNT; CDR2 reads YYREEE (reference sequence). The CDR3 consists of 14 residues. Written as DNA, the CDR3 is TGTGCCAGCAGCTTGCAGACAGCACAAGAGACCCAGTACTTC. It encodes CASSLQTAQETQYF.

This clone was observed a few times. The chain recombines TRBV6-5 with TRBJ2-7; no firm D call. V was clipped by 8 bases and J by 3 bases, with 17 bases between them. CDR3 length: 14 amino acids. CDR1 MNHEY and CDR2 SVGAGI come from the germline V gene. The CDR3 here is CASGLDGKDYEQYF. The CDR3 DNA reads TGTGCCAGCGGGTTGGATGGAAAGGACTACGAGCAGTACTTC.

This CDR3 reads CASRPTSASYNEQFF. The CDR3 DNA is TGTGCCAGCAGACCGACTAGCGCCTCCTACAATGAGCAGTTCTTC. The chain links TRBV6-5 to TRBJ2-1; 8 bases align to TRBD2. The germline gives CDR1 MNHEY, CDR2 SVGAGI. CDR3 length: 15 residues. Unmatched junction bases numbered 4, after V lost 6 bases and J lost 0 bases.

The rearrangement links TRBV10-3 to TRBJ1-2; D is uncertain. Per the germline V gene, CDR1 is ENHRY and CDR2 is SYGVKD. This CDR3 contains 13 residues. The V gene lost 11 bases and the J gene lost 8 bases, with 21 bases spanning the gap. The CDR3 is CAFKDAAYGGYTF. In DNA form, the CDR3 reads TGTGCCTTTAAAGACGCAGCATACGGGGGCTACACCTTC.

The chain combines TRBV7-4 with TRBJ2-7, with a weak D call TRBD1 (5 bases). This CDR3 region has 18 residues. Trimming removed 4 bases from V and 4 bases from J, with 26 bases in between. Looked up from germline, CDR1 is SGHVT and CDR2 is SQSDAQ. The CDR3 nucleotides read TGTGCCAGCAGCTCCCCGGGCAGGGTAAGTTTGTGCTCTTACGAGCAGTACTTC. Its translation: CASSSPGRVSLCSYEQYF.

The gene calls are TRBV6-1 and TRBJ2-5; D may be TRBD1 (5 bases). The CDR3 has 14 amino acids. V was clipped by 0 bases and J by 13 bases, with 18 bases between them. Germline lookup yields CDR1 MNHNS and CDR2 SASEGT. CDR3 bases: TGTGCCAGCAGTGAAGCCCCAACCGACAGAGGAAGGTACTTC. Encoded protein: CASSEAPTDRGRYF.

J is TRBJ2-7 and V is TRBV27; the match to TRBD2 covers 9 bases. Germline-derived CDR1 and CDR2 are MNHEY and SMNVEV (reference sequence). There are 19 residues in the CDR3. Trimming removed 1 base from V and 3 bases from J; junction bases left unmatched: 16. The CDR3 loop reads CASSLLGGRAHNKVYEQYF. In DNA, the CDR3 is TGTGCCAGCAGTTTATTGGGCGGGAGGGCGCACAATAAGGTCTACGAGCAGTACTTC.

Only one count was recorded for this clone. CDR3 residues: CASSLAGTGGNGYTF. The CDR3 coding sequence is TGTGCCAGCAGTTTAGCCGGGACAGGGGGCAATGGCTACACCTTC. V usage is TRBV28 and J usage is TRBJ1-2, with 12 bases aligning to TRBD1. After removal of 2 bases from V and 6 bases from J, the junction contained 4 bases not matched to a gene. This CDR3 contains 15 residues. Germline CDR1 and CDR2: MDHEN and SYDVKM.